The source of this T cell receptor (beta chain) is a study of blood T cell repertoires in COVID-19. Study background: PBMCs, B-cell-depleted T cells, or T cells were the source of the cDNA or gDNA that made up the material.

This table comes from immunoSEQ multiplex PCR, and its TCRdb copy is limited to in-frame clones, with some not included. The repertoire holds around 150,000 clones, with around 78% as singletons. Germline V lookup: CDR1 MNHEY, CDR2 SVGAGI. The CDR3 runs to 14 residues. Trimming left V 7 bases short and J 7 bases short, with 19 bases between. Sequencing input: peripheral blood. This receptor was identified in a woman of 80 years or more with active or convalescent COVID-19. J is TRBJ1-2 and V is TRBV6-5; D is possibly TRBD1 (5 bases). CDR3 residues: CASTQSAGPGGYTF. CDR3 DNA sequence: TGTGCCAGCACCCAGAGCGCGGGGCCGGGTGGCTACACCTTC.